These 11 T cell receptor beta chains came from one sample sequenced in a study of T cell clonality in common variable immunodeficiency (dated by TCRdb to between 2014 and 2016). Receptor amplification or capture employed the immunoSEQ multiplex PCR assay. As stored in TCRdb, this immuneACCESS dataset retains in-frame rearrangements with V and J assigned. A fraction of the clones does not appear; measured against another copy, unresolved V genes explain less than half of the discrepancy, and the remainder lacks a known reason. This sample has 35,000 to 55,000 clones, none of them a singleton. Together, the top ten hold 8.5% to 12% of the sample. The specimen was peripheral blood mononuclear cells. The receptors come from a person aged 18 to 75 in good health.

This clone was counted many times. The read falls 3 residues short of the CDR3 end, and the missing part is taken from the germline J gene. This chain joins TRBV11-2 and TRBJ1-1, with a tentative D call TRBD1 (6 bases). The CDR3 consists of 14 residues. The germline CDR1 and CDR2 sequences are SGHAT and FQNNGV. Trimming took off 5 bases at V and 2 bases at J, with 12 bases between the two ends. CDR3 sequence reads: CASSNYRVNTEAFF. The part of the CDR3 DNA that was read is TGTGCCAGCAGCAATTACAGGGTTAACACTGAA. Supplemented by reference TRBV11-2 and TRBJ1-1, the full variable domain reads EAGVAQSPRYKIIEKRQSVAFWCNPISGHATLYWYQQILGQGPKLLIQFQNNGVVDDSQLPKDRFSAERLKGVDSTLKIQPAKLEDSAVYLCASSNYRVNTEAFFGQGTRLTVV.

This clone occurred many times. The read ends 3 residues shy of where the CDR3 ends; the end is completed using the germline J gene. This chain links TRBV6-1 with TRBJ2-1, with 8 bases aligning to TRBD2. Germline CDR1 and CDR2: MNHNS and SASEGT. V gave up 2 bases and J gave up 2 bases; unmatched junction bases: 2. The CDR3 is made up of 15 amino acids. The CDR3 reads CASSEFSGAYNEQFF. The CDR3 DNA, read in part, is TGTGCCAGCAGTGAATTTAGCGGGGCCTACAATGAG.

This clone appeared many times. Read sequence stops 3 residues before the CDR3 end, and the germline J gene provides the missing end. This chain connects TRBV29-1 to TRBJ1-2; the D gene is possibly TRBD1 (5 bases). The germline CDR1 and CDR2 sequences are SQVTM and ANQGSEA. This CDR3 is 12 amino acids long. The ends were cut back, 5 bases at V and 3 bases at J, with 10 bases in the middle. The sequenced CDR3 bases are TGCAGCGTTTTGACAGATTACTATGGC. This codes for CSVLTDYYG. The complete CDR3 reads CSVLTDYYGYTF.

This clone was counted many times. The read halts 3 residues ahead of the CDR3 end, with the missing end drawn from the germline J gene. The chain joins TRBV7-3 to TRBJ1-2, with D possibly being TRBD1 (6 bases). The CDR3 is 14 residues long. V was cut by 6 bases and J by 6 bases, with 17 bases left in between. Germline V gene data show CDR1 as SGHTA and CDR2 as FQGTGA. CDR3 DNA, as far as it was read: TGTGCCAGCAGGTATCACACAGGGTACGATGGC. Its translation: CASRYHTGYDG. The whole CDR3 sequence reads CASRYHTGYDGYTF.

This clone has at least ten counts. CDR3 sequence reads: CASSLVTGYEQYF. Incomplete CDR3 DNA: TGTGCCAGCAGCTTGGTTACGGGCTACGAG. The chain carries TRBV5-5 and TRBJ2-7; D remains ambiguous. The read stops 3 residues short of the end of the CDR3; the missing end is completed from the germline J gene. Trimming removed 0 bases from V and 3 bases from J, with 7 bases in between. The CDR3 loop spans 13 amino acids. The germline CDR1 and CDR2 sequences are SGHKS and YYEKEE (reference sequence).

This clone came up many times. The CDR3 is cut off 3 residues early in the read; its end comes from the germline J gene. The chain is built from TRBV5-6 and TRBJ1-2, with unresolved D. The CDR3 length is 12 residues. Germline assignment: CDR1 SGHDT and CDR2 YYEEEE. Trimming shortened V by 4 bases and J by 4 bases, and 8 bases separated the two germline ends. The part of the CDR3 DNA that was read is TGTGCCAGCAGCACTACTCTCTATGGC. Amino acid sequence: CASSTTLYG. The CDR3 reads in full as CASSTTLYGYTF.

This clone was counted at least ten times. From the germline J gene comes the end of the CDR3, since the read stops 3 residues before it. This rearrangement joins TRBV20-1 to TRBJ1-2; D gene uncertain. The germline CDR1 and CDR2 sequences are DFQATT and SNEGSKA (reference sequence). The CDR3 totals 13 residues. Trimming left V 3 bases short and J 2 bases short, with 10 bases between. The CDR3: CSASLTKNYGYTF. CDR3 bases read: TGCAGTGCTAGTCTAACTAAGAACTATGGC.

This clone occurred many times. The read terminates 3 residues ahead of where the CDR3 ends, so the germline J gene completes it. The rearrangement links TRBV5-1 to TRBJ1-1; 8 positions agree with TRBD1. The CDR3 loop spans 14 amino acids. The germline CDR1 and CDR2 sequences are SGHRS and YFSETQ. V lost 3 bases and J lost 4; bases outside the gene matches: 5. CDR3 protein: CASSYGQGGTEAFF. Incomplete CDR3 DNA: TGCGCCAGCAGCTACGGACAGGGTGGCACTGAA. Drawing the rest from reference TRBV5-1 and TRBJ1-1, the complete variable domain is KAGVTQTPRYLIKTRGQQVTLSCSPISGHRSVSWYQQTPGQGLQFLFEYFSETQRNKGNFPGRFSGRQFSNSRSEMNVSTLELGDSALYLCASSYGQGGTEAFFGQGTRLTVV.

This clone occurred many times. The CDR3 extends 3 residues past the end of the read, so its final part is completed from the germline J gene. The V and J genes are TRBV5-6 and TRBJ1-2; D might be TRBD1 (5 bases). V was clipped by 0 bases and J by 6 bases, with 12 bases between them. Germline assignment: CDR1 SGHDT and CDR2 YYEEEE. This CDR3 region has 14 residues. The CDR3: CASSLVGALDGYTF. The CDR3 DNA, read in part, is TGTGCCAGCAGCTTGGTAGGGGCGCTGGATGGC.

This clone was counted a few times. The likely explanation is a read error, given a far larger clone one base away. The sample contains more than one DNA sequence encoding this CDR3. CDR3 DNA, as far as it was read: TGTGCCAGCATCACCCCAGGAAACGAACAG. Its translation is CASITPGNEQ. The whole CDR3 is CASITPGNEQAFF. This rearrangement joins TRBV7-9 to TRBJ1-1, with unresolved D. Read coverage stops 3 residues before the CDR3 terminus; the germline J gene supplies the remainder. The CDR3 is 13 residues long. Germline V gene lookup returns CDR1 SEHNR and CDR2 FQNEAQ (reference sequence).

Many counts were recorded for this clone. The read halts 3 residues ahead of the CDR3 end, with the missing end drawn from the germline J gene. The V gene is TRBV7-3, the J gene TRBJ2-1; 12 bases map to TRBD2. The germline V gene has CDR1 SGHTA and CDR2 FQGTGA. The CDR3 length is 18 residues. The ends lost 4 bases at V and 4 bases at J; junction bases unmatched: 11. CDR3 DNA (partial): TGTGCCAGCAGCTCGACCCAGGGGGGACTAGCGGGTTACAATGAG. Amino acid sequence: CASSSTQGGLAGYNE. The entire CDR3 is CASSSTQGGLAGYNEQFF.